This TCR beta chain was sequenced for a study of HIV-infected patients and healthy controls. The CDR3 is made up of 12 amino acids. V shed 5 bases and J shed 12 bases, with 14 bases lying between them. CDR1 is SEHNR, CDR2 FQNEAQ, per germline (reference sequence). This clonotype was counted many times. TCRdb reanalysed the 5' RACE reads using MiXCR and keeps one entry per CDR3 protein. The table records 18,000 or so distinct CDR3 sequences, roughly 19% of them present only once. This sequence joins TRBV7-9 and TRBJ2-1; D is unresolved. The sequenced sample was CD8+ T cells from blood. The TCR was taken from a human donor in good health. DNA of the CDR3: TGTGCCAGCAGCCCGACTCATGAGCGGCAGTTCTTC. It yields the protein CASSPTHERQFF.